A single sample is the source of the 7 T cell receptor beta chains below, sequenced in a study of human T cells and chemical hapten exposure. Time point meaning: patch test 2, 6 weeks after DPC sensitization. Regarding treatment: therapeutic diphenylcyclopropenone sensitization with weekly scalp DPC. One entry per CDR3 protein results from TCRdb running MiXCR on the RACE reads. The repertoire holds about 85,000 distinct CDR3 sequences, 11% seen once, with roughly 1.6% in the top ten. This material consisted of whole blood, taken in connection with sensitization to the hapten diphenylcyclopropenone (DPC). These receptors all come from a man aged 18 to 29 with alopecia areata. Some clones in this sample may be carry-over from other donors' samples.

This clonotype was found many times. The CDR3 nucleotides are TGTGCCAGCAGCTTAGTGGGACAGGGTTACGAGCAGTACTTC. Its protein is CASSLVGQGYEQYF. The rearrangement links TRBV11-2 to TRBJ2-7; 9 nucleotides line up with TRBD1. V lost 1 base to trimming and J lost 4 bases; unmatched junction nucleotides: 2. The CDR3 totals 14 residues. Germline V gene lookup returns CDR1 SGHAT and CDR2 FQNNGV.

V gene TRBV4-3 combines with J gene TRBJ1-2; D unclear. V lost 0 bases, J lost 6 bases, and 14 bases lay in between. CDR1 is LGHNA and CDR2 is YSLEER in the germline V gene. This CDR3 is 15 amino acids long. CDR3 in DNA: TGCGCCAGCAGCCAAGAACTCCCACAGAAGGATGGCTACACCTTC. Its translation: CASSQELPQKDGYTF.

This clonotype was counted between two and nine times. The genes are TRBV6-1 and TRBJ2-6, with D perhaps TRBD1 (6 bases). The length of the CDR3 is 18 residues. Trimming left V 6 bases short and J 2 bases short, with 20 bases between. From germline, CDR1 is MNHNS and CDR2 SASEGT. The CDR3 sequence is CASRLLTGIGAGANVLTF. CDR3 DNA sequence: TGTGCCAGCAGGCTTTTGACAGGTATAGGAGCTGGGGCCAACGTCCTGACTTTC.

The rearrangement links TRBV2 to TRBJ2-5; 9 positions agree with TRBD2. Germline V gives CDR1 SNHLY, CDR2 FYNNEI. This CDR3 contains 17 residues. V shed 6 bases and J 6 bases; nucleotides not matched to a gene: 17. CDR3 sequence reads: CASRDFRRGGDRQTQYF. CDR3 sequence (DNA): TGTGCCAGCAGAGACTTCCGGCGGGGGGGGGATCGACAGACCCAGTACTTC.

This clonotype was seen ten or more times. CDR3 sequence (DNA): TGTGCCAGCAGCTTAGTTGCCGGAAGTAACTATGGCTACACCTTC. It codes for CASSLVAGSNYGYTF. This sequence joins TRBV7-2 and TRBJ1-2; D not resolved. CDR1 and CDR2 (germline): SGHTA, FQGNSA. V was trimmed by 1 base and J by 1 base, leaving 10 bases between them. CDR3 length equals 15 residues.

The chain joins TRBV6-5 to TRBJ2-1, with D possibly being TRBD1 or TRBD2 (7 bases each). The V gene lost 2 bases and the J gene lost 4 bases, with 18 bases spanning the gap. Germline V gene sequence: CDR1 MNHEY, CDR2 SVGAGI. The CDR3 is 17 residues long. This CDR3 is CASSYPSRRGGYNEQFF. CDR3 sequence (DNA): TGTGCCAGCAGTTACCCCTCCCGCAGGGGGGGGTACAATGAGCAGTTCTTC.

The V gene is TRBV24-1, the J gene TRBJ2-5; D ambiguous. This CDR3 contains 11 residues. Looked up from germline, CDR1 is KGHDR and CDR2 is SFDVKD. V gave up 6 bases and J gave up 5 bases, with 6 bases separating them. The CDR3 here is CATSQGETQYF. The CDR3 DNA reads as TGTGCCACCAGTCAAGGGGAGACCCAGTACTTC.